Here is one T cell receptor beta chain with its context. This CDR3 comprises 15 residues. J lost 1 base, V lost 1 base, and 2 bases had no gene match. CDR1 is MGHRA, CDR2 YSYEKL, per germline. These data originate in a study of blood T cell repertoires in COVID-19. In the authors' workflow: For nucleated cells, counts were estimated from reference gene primer amplification. TCRdb's table, derived via immunoSEQ multiplex PCR, lists solely in-frame clones and lacks some. That table furnishes V, J and clone size, whereas the DNA furnished D and trimming. The data show about 98,000 clones, roughly 87% seen once.

This TCR came from a woman in her forties or fifties with COVID-19, enrolled during active disease. V is TRBV4-1 and J is TRBJ2-7, with TRBD2 matching 9 bases. Input material: peripheral blood. CDR3 coding DNA: TGCGCCAGCAGCCAAGGACTAGCGGTTTCCTACGAGCAGTACTTC. It yields the protein CASSQGLAVSYEQYF.